This T cell receptor beta chain derives from a study of tumor-infiltrating lymphocytes in oesophageal squamous cell carcinoma. A single record per CDR3 protein comes from TCRdb applying MiXCR to the PCR reads. The sample lists around 26,000 distinct CDR3 sequences, roughly 40% seen once, with 20% to 25% in the top ten. This clonotype was detected many times. Sequenced: esophageal tumor tissue. The clonotype originates from a male donor with esophageal squamous cell carcinoma.

CDR3 amino acids: CASSLATRNEQFF. CDR3 DNA sequence: TGTGCCAGCAGCTTGGCCACTAGAAATGAGCAGTTCTTC. The chain employs TRBV11-3 and TRBJ2-1; D is perhaps TRBD2 (5 bases). Per germline, CDR1 SGHNT and CDR2 YENEEA. The CDR3 length is 13 residues. Trimming took 3 bases from V and 7 from J, leaving 10 bases between them.